This entry lists 20 T cell receptor beta chains sequenced from one sample in a study. Using its own MiXCR run on the RT-PCR reads, TCRdb lists one record per CDR3 protein. The data show hundreds of thousands of distinct CDR3 sequences, with 14% seen just once and roughly 4% held by the top ten. Sequencing was done on a sample of memory CD4+ T cells from blood. The receptors were sampled from a female donor in good health, serving as a healthy control.

This chain links TRBV7-2 with TRBJ2-6; possible D gene TRBD2, 6 bases. Trimming stripped 8 bases from V and 0 bases from J, with 14 bases between. CDR3 length: 16 amino acids. Germline V lookup: CDR1 SGHTA, CDR2 FQGNSA. The CDR3 DNA reads TGTGCCAGCCGGGGTCGGGGGTTCTCTGGGGCCAACGTCCTGACTTTC. Encoded protein: CASRGRGFSGANVLTF.

At least ten counts were recorded for this clonotype. The CDR3, as DNA: TGCGCCAGCAGCGTCGGACTAGCGGGCTTATACTACAATGAGCAGTTCTTC. Translation: CASSVGLAGLYYNEQFF. The chain links TRBV5-1 to TRBJ2-1; TRBD2 agrees at 11 bases. The CDR3 extends over 17 amino acids. V lost 4 bases and J lost 3; bases outside the gene matches: 9. Germline V CDR1 and CDR2: SGHRS, YFSETQ.

The gene calls are TRBV25-1 and TRBJ2-7; 8 nucleotides agree with TRBD1. V was pared by 4 bases and J by 1 base, with 6 bases of the junction left unmatched. Germline CDR1 is MGHDK and CDR2 is SYGVNS. The CDR3 consists of 15 residues. The CDR3 is CASSASTGASYEQYF. The CDR3 nucleotides read TGTGCCAGCAGTGCCTCGACAGGGGCGTCCTACGAGCAGTACTTC.

This clonotype was picked up many times. The gene calls are TRBV5-1 and TRBJ1-5; D is perhaps TRBD1 (5 bases). The germline V and J ends were trimmed by 4 bases and 4 bases, with 12 bases remaining between them. The CDR3 sequence is 14 residues long. CDR1 is SGHRS, CDR2 YFSETQ, per germline. The CDR3 here is CASSEDGGNQPQHF. In DNA, the CDR3 is TGCGCCAGCAGCGAGGACGGGGGGAATCAGCCCCAGCATTTT. The full variable domain, rest sourced from reference TRBV5-1 and TRBJ1-5, is KAGVTQTPRYLIKTRGQQVTLSCSPISGHRSVSWYQQTPGQGLQFLFEYFSETQRNKGNFPGRFSGRQFSNSRSEMNVSTLELGDSALYLCASSEDGGNQPQHFGDGTRLSIL.

V is TRBV20-1 and J is TRBJ2-1; D is unresolved. Trimming stripped 1 base from V and 1 base from J, with 8 bases between. Germline V gene data show CDR1 as DFQATT and CDR2 as SNEGSKA (reference sequence). There are 14 residues in the CDR3. The CDR3 spells CSARVPWSYNEQFF. The CDR3 region has the DNA TGCAGTGCTAGAGTGCCGTGGTCCTACAATGAGCAGTTCTTC.

This rearrangement joins TRBV12-3 or TRBV12-4 to TRBJ1-2; 7 nucleotides agree with TRBD1. V was clipped by 7 bases and J by 5 bases; unmatched bases: 16. This CDR3 spans 16 amino acids. CDR3 region: CASTTTGERNRYGYTF. The CDR3 region has the DNA TGTGCCAGCACCACTACAGGGGAAAGGAATCGGTATGGCTACACCTTC.

This clonotype was detected a few times. This chain's CDR3 is CSALYDYGYTF. The CDR3 nucleotides read TGCAGCGCTTTATATGACTATGGCTACACCTTC. This sequence joins TRBV29-1 and TRBJ1-2, with unresolved D. The CDR3 contains 11 residues. Germline CDR1 and CDR2: SQVTM and ANQGSEA. V dropped 7 bases and J dropped 3 bases, with 9 bases sitting between them.

This clonotype was seen at least ten times. This chain joins TRBV29-1 and TRBJ1-1, with a weak D call TRBD1 (5 bases). V was shortened by 4 bases and J by 5 bases, with 14 bases between the two germline ends. The CDR3 is 13 amino acids. CDR1 is SQVTM, CDR2 ANQGSEA, per germline. In DNA, the CDR3 is TGCAGCGTTGGCCGCGGGGGAAGTACTGAAGCTTTCTTT. As protein: CSVGRGGSTEAFF.

There are many counts of this clonotype. The V and J genes are TRBV4-3 and TRBJ1-2; 9 nucleotides match TRBD1. The CDR3 extends over 16 amino acids. V lost 4 bases to trimming and J lost 3 bases; unmatched junction nucleotides: 9. CDR1 is LGHNA and CDR2 is YSLEER in the germline V gene. The CDR3 loop reads CASSPHWDRVDYGYTF. CDR3 DNA: TGCGCCAGCAGCCCCCACTGGGACAGGGTTGACTATGGCTACACCTTC.

The table lists this clonotype with many counts. This rearrangement joins TRBV29-1 to TRBJ2-7; D remains ambiguous. V dropped 4 bases and J dropped 0 bases, with 7 bases sitting between them. Germline lookup yields CDR1 SQVTM and CDR2 ANQGSEA. The CDR3 sequence is 12 residues long. The CDR3 region is CSVVDGSYEQYF. In DNA form, the CDR3 reads TGCAGCGTTGTGGACGGCTCCTACGAGCAGTACTTC.

V and J are TRBV15 and TRBJ2-5, with a weak D call TRBD2 (6 bases). The length of the CDR3 is 15 residues. Per germline, CDR1 LNHNV and CDR2 YYDKDF (reference sequence). V was pared by 3 bases and J by 3 bases, with 14 bases between. The CDR3: CATSRGGGIKETQYF. CDR3 nucleotide sequence: TGTGCCACCAGCAGGGGAGGAGGGATCAAAGAGACCCAGTACTTC. Using reference TRBV15 and TRBJ2-5 for the parts outside the CDR3, the full variable domain is DAMVIQNPRYQVTQFGKPVTLSCSQTLNHNVMYWYQQKSSQAPKLLFHYYDKDFNNEADTPDNFQSRRPNTSFCFLDIRSPGLGDTAMYLCATSRGGGIKETQYFGPGTRLLVL.

This clonotype was detected only a few times. This sequence joins TRBV27 and TRBJ2-7; the D gene could be TRBD1 or TRBD2 (5 bases each). The CDR3 totals 17 residues. V was clipped by 2 bases and J by 0 bases, with 17 bases between them. Germline V lookup: CDR1 MNHEY, CDR2 SMNVEV (reference sequence). CDR3 amino acids: CASSLNTRGYSSYEQYF. The CDR3 nucleotides read TGTGCCAGCAGTTTAAATACGAGGGGTTATAGCTCCTACGAGCAGTACTTC.

This clonotype was counted a few times. This sequence joins TRBV9 and TRBJ2-2; 7 nucleotides line up with TRBD2. Germline V lookup: CDR1 SGDLS, CDR2 YYNGEE. With 0 bases clipped from V and 2 bases from J, the junction kept 7 bases outside the gene matches. The CDR3 has 17 amino acids. The CDR3 loop is CASSVVGTTLNTGELFF. CDR3 nucleotides: TGTGCCAGCAGCGTAGTCGGGACTACACTAAACACCGGGGAGCTGTTTTTT.

Only a few counts were recorded for this clonotype. The V and J genes are TRBV20-1 and TRBJ1-4, with D possibly matching TRBD1 (6 bases). From germline, CDR1 is DFQATT and CDR2 SNEGSKA (reference sequence). V was cut by 5 bases and J by 0 bases, with 13 bases left in between. The CDR3 extends over 15 amino acids. This chain's CDR3 is CSAPNRVATNEKLFF. DNA of the CDR3: TGCAGTGCTCCAAACAGGGTCGCAACTAATGAAAAACTGTTTTTT.

V is TRBV11-1 and J is TRBJ2-5; 10 nucleotides agree with TRBD2. Germline-derived CDR1 and CDR2 are SGHAT and FQDESV (reference sequence). The CDR3 contains 15 residues. V lost 6 bases, J lost 5 bases, and 9 bases stayed unmatched. For the CDR3, the DNA is TGTGCCAGCAGTCCTAGCGGGGGCGTCGCGGAGACCCAGTACTTC. Translating gives CASSPSGGVAETQYF.

The chain is built from TRBV20-1 and TRBJ1-2; TRBD1 matches 10 bases. The CDR3 covers 14 residues. CDR1 DFQATT and CDR2 SNEGSKA come from the germline V gene (reference sequence). J was trimmed by 4 bases and V by 1 base; bases with no gene match: 3. The CDR3 region is CSARVDRGLYGYTF. CDR3 nucleotides: TGCAGTGCTAGAGTCGACAGGGGGCTCTATGGCTACACCTTC.

This clonotype has only a few counts. This chain joins TRBV7-7 and TRBJ2-3, with 7 bases matching TRBD1. With V trimmed by 4 bases and J by 1 base, 5 bases remained unmatched. The germline CDR1 and CDR2 sequences are SSHAT and FNYEAQ (reference sequence). The CDR3 length is 15 residues. CDR3 in amino acids: CASSSTGSRTDTQYF. DNA of the CDR3: TGTGCCAGCAGCTCGACAGGGTCTCGCACAGATACGCAGTATTTT.

The sample holds many counts of this clonotype. This chain joins TRBV12-3 or TRBV12-4 and TRBJ2-7; no reliable D call. Trimming took 2 bases from V and 4 from J, leaving 15 bases between them. This CDR3 spans 15 amino acids. This chain's CDR3 is CASSLSRAATYEQYF. The DNA of the CDR3 is TGTGCCAGCAGTTTATCACGGGCAGCTACATACGAGCAGTACTTC.

The chain recombines TRBV7-6 with TRBJ2-2, with D possibly being TRBD1 (8 bases). V lost 9 bases to trimming and J lost 7 bases, with 15 bases between them. This CDR3 spans 13 amino acids. Germline assignment: CDR1 SGHVS and CDR2 FNYEAQ. DNA for the CDR3: TGTGCCAGTGGACAGGGCGGGAGCGGGGAGCTGTTTTTT. Protein product: CASGQGGSGELFF.

This clonotype occurred a few times. As DNA, the CDR3 is TGCGCCAGCAGGACGGACAGGAACTACGAGCAGTACTTC. Protein: CASRTDRNYEQYF. The chain joins TRBV5-1 to TRBJ2-7; 7 bases match TRBD1. The CDR3 runs to 13 residues. Germline V lookup: CDR1 SGHRS, CDR2 YFSETQ. Germline trimming cut 5 bases from V and 3 bases from J; bases unmatched to any gene: 5.